These 8 T cell receptor beta chains came from one sample sequenced in a study of cytomegalovirus exposure and HLA in healthy donors. The study ran its PCR with 60 Vbeta and 13 Jbeta primers. Data came from immunoSEQ multiplex PCR; TCRdb stores just in-frame clones and leaves some out. The sample has some 200,000 clones; approximately 85% are singletons. Source material: PBMCs. Receptors were obtained from a girl aged 10-17 years in good health and CMV-seropositive.

This sequence joins TRBV4-3 and TRBJ1-1; TRBD1 agrees at 7 bases. V gave up 3 bases and J gave up 6 bases; unmatched junction bases: 4. The CDR3 sequence is 13 residues long. Germline V CDR1 and CDR2: LGHNA, YSLEER. In DNA, the CDR3 is TGCGCCAGCAGCCAGATCACAGGGGCTGAAGCTTTCTTT. Translating gives CASSQITGAEAFF.

This clone was found a few times. The chain recombines TRBV2 with TRBJ1-2; D is uncertain. V was cut by 8 bases and J by 5 bases, with 27 bases left in between. Germline V gene data show CDR1 as SNHLY and CDR2 as FYNNEI. The CDR3 totals 17 residues. CDR3 nucleotides: TGTGCCAGCCGTCCGAACTCGAACAAACTACCAGATTATGGCTACACCTTC. Translated, it gives CASRPNSNKLPDYGYTF.

The chain is built from TRBV5-4 and TRBJ1-4; D possibly corresponds to TRBD1 (5 bases). V dropped 2 bases and J dropped 5 bases, with 13 bases sitting between them. The CDR3 length is 15 residues. Per germline, CDR1 SGHNT and CDR2 YYREEE (reference sequence). The CDR3 region is CASSFGWGPNEKLFF. Written as DNA, the CDR3 is TGTGCCAGCAGCTTTGGTTGGGGCCCGAATGAAAAACTGTTTTTT.

The V and J genes are TRBV5-1 and TRBJ2-3; D not certain. The V gene's germline CDR1 is SGHRS and CDR2 YFSETQ. V was pared by 0 bases and J by 1 base, with 12 bases between. The CDR3 length is 16 residues. The CDR3 DNA reads as TGCGCCAGCAGCTTGGCAGCTAGTCCTGGCACAGATACGCAGTATTTT. Amino acid sequence: CASSLAASPGTDTQYF.

This chain joins TRBV30 and TRBJ1-2, with D possibly TRBD1 on 6 matching bases. Trimming pared 4 bases from V and 7 bases from J, leaving 16 bases between. This CDR3 is 13 amino acids long. Germline-derived CDR1 and CDR2 are GTSNPN and SVGIG (reference sequence). The CDR3 region has the DNA TGTGCCTGGAACAGGGACATTTTGAGTGGCTACACCTTC. This sequence encodes CAWNRDILSGYTF.

The rearrangement joins TRBV30 to TRBJ1-1; D gene ambiguous. Germline V gene lookup returns CDR1 GTSNPN and CDR2 SVGIG (reference sequence). The germline V and J ends were trimmed by 5 bases and 4 bases, with 14 bases remaining between them. The CDR3 length is 13 residues. CDR3 residues: CAWSKWSSTEAFF. Written as DNA, the CDR3 is TGTGCCTGGTCCAAATGGAGCAGCACTGAAGCTTTCTTT.

The chain joins TRBV7-8 to TRBJ2-3; TRBD2 might be the D (6 bases). The germline V gene encodes CDR1 SGHVS and CDR2 FQNEAQ. This CDR3 spans 15 amino acids. With 3 bases removed from V and 0 bases from J, the gap between germline ends came to 10 bases. In DNA, the CDR3 is TGTGCCAGCAGCTTGTGGCGGGGTAGCACAGATACGCAGTATTTT. Translated: CASSLWRGSTDTQYF.

J is TRBJ1-2 and V is TRBV7-8; D not resolved. This CDR3 comprises 16 residues. Trimming took 4 bases from V and 2 from J, leaving 17 bases between them. Germline V gene lookup returns CDR1 SGHVS and CDR2 FQNEAQ. CDR3 amino acids: CASSSARQAGNYGYTF. In DNA, the CDR3 is TGTGCCAGCAGCTCAGCCCGGCAGGCCGGCAACTATGGCTACACCTTC. Supplemented by reference TRBV7-8 and TRBJ1-2, the full variable domain reads GAGVSQSPRYKVAKRGQDVALRCDPISGHVSLFWYQQALGQGPEFLTYFQNEAQLDKSGLPSDRFFAERPEGSVSTLKIQRTQQEDSAVYLCASSSARQAGNYGYTFGSGTRLTVV.